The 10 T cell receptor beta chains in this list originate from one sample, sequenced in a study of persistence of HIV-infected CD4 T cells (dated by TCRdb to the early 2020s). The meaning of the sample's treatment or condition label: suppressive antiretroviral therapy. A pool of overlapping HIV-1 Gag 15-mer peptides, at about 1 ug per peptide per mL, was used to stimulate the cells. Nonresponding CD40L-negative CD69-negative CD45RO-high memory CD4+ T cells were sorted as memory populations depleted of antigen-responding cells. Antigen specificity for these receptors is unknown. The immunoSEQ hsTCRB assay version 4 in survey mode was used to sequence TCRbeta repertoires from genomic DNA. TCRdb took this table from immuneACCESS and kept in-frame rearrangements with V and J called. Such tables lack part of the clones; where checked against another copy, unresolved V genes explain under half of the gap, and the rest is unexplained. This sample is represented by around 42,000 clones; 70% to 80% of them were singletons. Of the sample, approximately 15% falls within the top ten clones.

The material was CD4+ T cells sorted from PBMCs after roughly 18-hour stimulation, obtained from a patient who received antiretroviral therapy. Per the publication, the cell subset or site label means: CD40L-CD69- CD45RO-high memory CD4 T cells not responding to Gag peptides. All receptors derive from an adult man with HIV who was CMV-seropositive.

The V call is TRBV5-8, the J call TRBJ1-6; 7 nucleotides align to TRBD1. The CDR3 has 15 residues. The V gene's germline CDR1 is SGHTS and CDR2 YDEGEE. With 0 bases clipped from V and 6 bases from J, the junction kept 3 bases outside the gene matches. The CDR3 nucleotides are TGTGCCAGCAGCTTGGGGGACAGTGCTAATTCACCCCTCCACTTT. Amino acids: CASSLGDSANSPLHF.

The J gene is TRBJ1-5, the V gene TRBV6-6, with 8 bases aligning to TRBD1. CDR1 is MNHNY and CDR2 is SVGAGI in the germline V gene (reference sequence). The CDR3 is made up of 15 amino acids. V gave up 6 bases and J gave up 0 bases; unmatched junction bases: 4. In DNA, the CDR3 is TGTGCCAGCAGCGAACAGGGGGATAGCAATCAGCCCCAGCATTTT. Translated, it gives CASSEQGDSNQPQHF.

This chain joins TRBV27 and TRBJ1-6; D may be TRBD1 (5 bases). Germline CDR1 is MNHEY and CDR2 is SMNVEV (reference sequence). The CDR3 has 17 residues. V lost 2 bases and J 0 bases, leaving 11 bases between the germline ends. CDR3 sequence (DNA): TGTGCCAGCAGTTTAAACCCCAGGGCCTCCTATAATTCACCCCTCCACTTT. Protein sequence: CASSLNPRASYNSPLHF.

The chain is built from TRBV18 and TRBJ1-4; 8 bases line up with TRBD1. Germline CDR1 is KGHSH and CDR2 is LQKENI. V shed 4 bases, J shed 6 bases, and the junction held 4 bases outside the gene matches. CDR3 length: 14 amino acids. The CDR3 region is CASSRQGNDEKLFF. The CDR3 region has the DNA TGTGCCAGCTCACGACAGGGGAACGATGAAAAACTGTTTTTT.

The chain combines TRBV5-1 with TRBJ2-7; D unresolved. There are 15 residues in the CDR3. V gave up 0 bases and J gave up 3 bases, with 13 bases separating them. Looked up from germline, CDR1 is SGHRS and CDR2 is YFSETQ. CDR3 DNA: TGCGCCAGCAGCTTGGATGGAGCACCAAACTACGAGCAGTACTTC. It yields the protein CASSLDGAPNYEQYF.

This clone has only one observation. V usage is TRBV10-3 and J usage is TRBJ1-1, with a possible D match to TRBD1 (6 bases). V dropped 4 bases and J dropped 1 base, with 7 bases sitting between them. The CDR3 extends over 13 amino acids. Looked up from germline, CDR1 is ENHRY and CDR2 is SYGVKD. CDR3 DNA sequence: TGTGCCATCAGTGCGGGACAGAACACTGAAGCTTTCTTT. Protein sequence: CAISAGQNTEAFF.

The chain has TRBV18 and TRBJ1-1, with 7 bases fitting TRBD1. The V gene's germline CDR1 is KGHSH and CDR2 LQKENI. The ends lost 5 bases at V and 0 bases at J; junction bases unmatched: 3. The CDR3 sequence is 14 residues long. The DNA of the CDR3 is TGTGCCAGCTCATCGGGACAGATGAACACTGAAGCTTTCTTT. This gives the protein CASSSGQMNTEAFF. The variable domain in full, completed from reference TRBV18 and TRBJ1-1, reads NAGVMQNPRHLVRRRGQEARLRCSPMKGHSHVYWYRQLPEEGLKFMVYLQKENIIDESGMPKERFSAEFPKEGPSILRIQQVVRGDSAAYFCASSSGQMNTEAFFGQGTRLTVV.

The CDR3 spells CASSLAPRVNTEAFF. CDR3 bases: TGTGCCAGCAGCTTGGCCCCCAGGGTGAACACTGAAGCTTTCTTT. The chain joins TRBV5-8 to TRBJ1-1; D perhaps matches TRBD1 (5 bases). CDR1 and CDR2 from the germline V gene are SGHTS and YDEGEE. Trimming took off 0 bases at V and 0 bases at J, with 9 bases between the two ends. The CDR3 runs to 15 residues.

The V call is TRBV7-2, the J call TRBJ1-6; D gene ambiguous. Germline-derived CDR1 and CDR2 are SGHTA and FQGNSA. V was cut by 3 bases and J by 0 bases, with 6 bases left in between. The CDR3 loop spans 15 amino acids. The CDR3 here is CASSLESSYNSPLHF. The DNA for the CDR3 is TGTGCCAGCAGCTTGGAGAGCTCCTATAATTCACCCCTCCACTTT.

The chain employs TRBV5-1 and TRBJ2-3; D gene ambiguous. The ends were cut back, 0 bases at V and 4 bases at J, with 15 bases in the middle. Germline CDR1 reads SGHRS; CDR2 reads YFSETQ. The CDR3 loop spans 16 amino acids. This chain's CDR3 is CASSLVASGYPDTQYF. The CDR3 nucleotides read TGCGCCAGCAGCTTGGTGGCTTCGGGTTACCCAGATACGCAGTATTTT. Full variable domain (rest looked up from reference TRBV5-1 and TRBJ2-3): KAGVTQTPRYLIKTRGQQVTLSCSPISGHRSVSWYQQTPGQGLQFLFEYFSETQRNKGNFPGRFSGRQFSNSRSEMNVSTLELGDSALYLCASSLVASGYPDTQYFGPGTRLTVL.